A single sample gave rise to the 17 T cell receptor beta chains below, sequenced in a study of cytomegalovirus exposure and HLA in healthy donors. Some clones are missing from TCRdb's copy, which holds only in-frame ones; the method was immunoSEQ multiplex PCR. This sample has about 360,000 clones, with about nine tenths found just once. The sequenced sample was PBMCs. These receptors were obtained from a woman younger than 35 in good health and CMV-seronegative.

This chain joins TRBV6-5 and TRBJ2-1, with D possibly TRBD2 on 6 matching bases. CDR3 length: 14 residues. The germline CDR1 and CDR2 sequences are MNHEY and SVGAGI. Trimming cost V 1 base and J 6 bases, with 10 bases left between them. This CDR3 is CASSYWRGGNEQFF. Written as DNA, the CDR3 is TGTGCCAGCAGTTACTGGAGGGGTGGCAATGAGCAGTTCTTC.

This clone was found once. The chain couples TRBV6-5 to TRBJ1-5; D unclear. The V gene lost 2 bases and the J gene lost 1 base, with 6 bases spanning the gap. Per germline, CDR1 MNHEY and CDR2 SVGAGI. This CDR3 spans 14 amino acids. The CDR3 reads CASSYAPSNQPQHF. The CDR3 DNA reads TGTGCCAGCAGTTACGCGCCGAGCAATCAGCCCCAGCATTTT.

The chain joins TRBV2 to TRBJ1-1; D possibly corresponds to TRBD1 (5 bases). Germline V gene sequence: CDR1 SNHLY, CDR2 FYNNEI. This CDR3 region has 16 residues. Trimming pared 4 bases from V and 5 bases from J, leaving 20 bases between. The DNA of the CDR3 is TGTGCCAGCAGTGTATCCCAGGCTGGGGCGGGAACTGAAGCTTTCTTT. Amino acids: CASSVSQAGAGTEAFF.

V gene TRBV7-8 combines with J gene TRBJ2-3; 10 nucleotides line up with TRBD2. This CDR3 has 15 amino acids. Germline CDR1 and CDR2: SGHVS and FQNEAQ. V lost 3 bases and J lost 4; bases outside the gene matches: 4. The DNA for the CDR3 is TGTGCCAGCAGCTTTAGCGGGGGGAGGGCAGATACGCAGTATTTT. Protein: CASSFSGGRADTQYF. The variable domain in full, with the rest retrieved from reference TRBV7-8 and TRBJ2-3, is GAGVSQSPRYKVAKRGQDVALRCDPISGHVSLFWYQQALGQGPEFLTYFQNEAQLDKSGLPSDRFFAERPEGSVSTLKIQRTQQEDSAVYLCASSFSGGRADTQYFGPGTRLTVL.

J is TRBJ2-1 and V is TRBV5-1; 11 bases are shared with TRBD2. The CDR3 has 15 amino acids. V was clipped by 4 bases and J by 7 bases; unmatched bases: 7. CDR1 and CDR2 from the germline V gene are SGHRS and YFSETQ. CDR3 nucleotides: TGCGCCAGCAGCAGCCGACTAGCGGGATTTAATGAGCAGTTCTTC. Translated: CASSSRLAGFNEQFF.

The chain employs TRBV9 and TRBJ2-5; maybe TRBD2 (6 bases). The CDR3 has 14 amino acids. Germline lookup yields CDR1 SGDLS and CDR2 YYNGEE. Between the trimmed V and J ends, which lost 0 bases and 7 bases, there was a span of 13 bases. This CDR3 reads CASSVEGGVATQYF. The DNA for the CDR3 is TGTGCCAGCAGCGTAGAAGGCGGGGTGGCGACCCAGTACTTC.

The chain joins TRBV6-1 to TRBJ2-7; 9 nucleotides agree with TRBD1. Germline V CDR1 and CDR2: MNHNS, SASEGT. The CDR3 is 15 amino acids. Losses at the gene ends were 2 bases for V and 3 bases for J; bases not matched to a gene: 5. For the CDR3, the DNA is TGTGCCAGCAGTGAATTCGGGACAGGGATCTACGAGCAGTACTTC. Translating gives CASSEFGTGIYEQYF.

This chain uses TRBV28 with TRBJ2-7; 9 nucleotides line up with TRBD1. CDR3 length: 16 amino acids. V trimming: 5 bases; J trimming: 0 bases; junction bases outside the gene matches: 8. Germline lookup yields CDR1 MDHEN and CDR2 SYDVKM. CDR3 loop: CASSLPRTGASYEQYF. The CDR3 nucleotides read TGTGCCAGCAGTCTCCCAAGGACAGGGGCCTCCTACGAGCAGTACTTC.

The V call is TRBV25-1, the J call TRBJ2-7, with D possibly TRBD1 on 6 matching bases. The CDR3 loop spans 12 amino acids. Germline V lookup: CDR1 MGHDK, CDR2 SYGVNS. Trimming pared 9 bases from V and 6 bases from J, leaving 15 bases between. CDR3 coding DNA: TGTGCCAGTAGTTCTGCAGGGGCCGAGCAGTACTTC. Protein sequence: CASSSAGAEQYF.

The table lists this clone with a count of one. CDR3: CASRERVNEQFF. The CDR3 region has the DNA TGTGCCAGCAGAGAGAGGGTTAATGAGCAGTTCTTC. The chain has TRBV2 and TRBJ2-1; D perhaps matches TRBD2 (5 bases). V dropped 6 bases and J dropped 7 bases, with 10 bases sitting between them. The CDR3 covers 12 residues. Per germline, CDR1 SNHLY and CDR2 FYNNEI. Based on the CDR3 plus reference TRBV2 and TRBJ2-1, the full variable domain is EPEVTQTPSHQVTQMGQEVILRCVPISNHLYFYWYRQILGQKVEFLVSFYNNEISEKSEIFDDQFSVERPDGSNFTLKIRSTKLEDSAMYFCASRERVNEQFFGPGTRLTVL.

Note on this clone: The same CDR3 also results from other DNA sequences found in this sample. J is TRBJ2-3 and V is TRBV29-1; 8 bases align to TRBD2. Looked up from germline, CDR1 is SQVTM and CDR2 is ANQGSEA. There are 13 residues in the CDR3. Trimming removed 6 bases from V and 0 bases from J; junction bases left unmatched: 2. CDR3 protein: CSVPSGSTDTQYF. The CDR3 DNA follows: TGCAGCGTCCCTAGCGGGAGCACAGATACGCAGTATTTT.

The CDR3 loop reads CASSPGTGIVYGYTF. The CDR3 nucleotides are TGTGCCAGCAGCCCAGGAACAGGAATTGTCTATGGCTACACCTTC. This sequence joins TRBV7-8 and TRBJ1-2, with a possible D match to TRBD1 (5 bases). Germline CDR1 is SGHVS and CDR2 is FQNEAQ. The CDR3 runs 15 residues. The V and J ends lost 5 bases and 4 bases respectively, with 17 bases between them. Supplemented by reference TRBV7-8 and TRBJ1-2, the full variable domain reads GAGVSQSPRYKVAKRGQDVALRCDPISGHVSLFWYQQALGQGPEFLTYFQNEAQLDKSGLPSDRFFAERPEGSVSTLKIQRTQQEDSAVYLCASSPGTGIVYGYTFGSGTRLTVV.

The chain is built from TRBV7-9 and TRBJ2-1, with a weak D call TRBD2 (5 bases). CDR1 and CDR2 from the germline V gene are SEHNR and FQNEAQ (reference sequence). This CDR3 is 16 amino acids long. The V gene lost 1 base and the J gene lost 7 bases, with 17 bases spanning the gap. The CDR3 coding sequence is TGTGCCAGCAGCTTAGGTAGTGCCTCTCCGGGGAATGAGCAGTTCTTC. It yields the protein CASSLGSASPGNEQFF.

The chain couples TRBV5-1 to TRBJ2-5; 7 bases line up with TRBD1. With 0 bases clipped from V and 6 bases from J, the junction kept 2 bases outside the gene matches. The CDR3 has 13 residues. Germline values: CDR1 SGHRS, CDR2 YFSETQ. The DNA for the CDR3 is TGCGCCAGCAGCTTGGGGGACAGAAAGACCCAGTACTTC. The encoded protein is CASSLGDRKTQYF.

The chain carries TRBV7-9 and TRBJ1-2; 7 positions match TRBD1. Germline V gene lookup returns CDR1 SEHNR and CDR2 FQNEAQ (reference sequence). This CDR3 spans 14 amino acids. Germline trimming cut 5 bases from V and 5 bases from J; bases unmatched to any gene: 8. The CDR3 nucleotides are TGTGCCAGCAGCCCCGGCAGGGGACAGTATGGCTACACCTTC. Its translation: CASSPGRGQYGYTF.

The chain links TRBV18 to TRBJ2-3; TRBD2 might be the D (6 bases). The CDR3 totals 14 residues. The germline V and J ends were trimmed by 3 bases and 1 base, with 8 bases remaining between them. Germline V gene sequence: CDR1 KGHSH, CDR2 LQKENI. CDR3 loop: CASSPRDGTDTQYF. DNA of the CDR3: TGTGCCAGCTCACCGCGGGACGGCACAGATACGCAGTATTTT.

This clone appeared a few times. The chain joins TRBV19 to TRBJ1-2, with TRBD1 matching 9 bases. CDR1 and CDR2 from the germline V gene are LNHDA and SQIVND (reference sequence). The junction had 13 bases not matched to a gene; V was cut back by 5 bases and J by 6 bases. The CDR3 loop spans 16 amino acids. The CDR3 region is CASSVLGQGGLNGYTF. The CDR3 DNA reads as TGTGCCAGTAGTGTCTTGGGACAGGGAGGTCTCAATGGCTACACCTTC.